This TCR beta chain was sequenced during a study of cytomegalovirus exposure and HLA in healthy donors. This clone has a single count. The germline V gene encodes CDR1 ENHRY and CDR2 SYGVKD. The germline V and J ends were trimmed by 3 bases and 1 base, with 19 bases remaining between them. CDR3 length equals 17 residues. The PCR used 60 Vbeta and 13 Jbeta primers. Profiling relied on immunoSEQ multiplex PCR, and the TCRdb table lists in-frame clones only, not all of them. This table holds 70,000 to 90,000 clones, roughly 77% found once. Sample: PBMCs. V is TRBV10-3 and J is TRBJ2-7; D not resolved. This sequence was found in a man aged 35-49 years in good health and CMV-seronegative. CDR3 sequence (DNA): TGTGCCATCAGTGATGGCAGGTCCCTTAAGCCTTCCTACGAGCAGTACTTC. This gives the protein CAISDGRSLKPSYEQYF.